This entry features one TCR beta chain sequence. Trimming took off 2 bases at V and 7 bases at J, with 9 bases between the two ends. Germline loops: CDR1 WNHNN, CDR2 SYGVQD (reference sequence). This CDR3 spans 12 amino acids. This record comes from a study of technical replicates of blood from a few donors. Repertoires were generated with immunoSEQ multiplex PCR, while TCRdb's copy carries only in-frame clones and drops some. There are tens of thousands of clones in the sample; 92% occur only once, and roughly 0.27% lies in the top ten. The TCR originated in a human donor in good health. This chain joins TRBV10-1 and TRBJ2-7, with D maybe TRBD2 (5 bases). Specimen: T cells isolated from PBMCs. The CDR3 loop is CASSETTGEQYF. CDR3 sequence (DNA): TGCGCCAGCAGTGAGACGACGGGGGAGCAGTACTTC.